This T cell receptor (beta chain) was captured in a study of cytomegalovirus exposure and HLA in healthy donors. Across the study: Earlier, 150 million to 200 million T cells were analyzed, and 95 million to 140 million unique TCR beta sequences were found among them. General study points: A cluster of highly shared sequence variants was likely a sequencing artifact.

From germline, CDR1 is SGDLS and CDR2 YYNGEE. Trimming removed 2 bases from V and 4 bases from J, with 12 bases in between. The CDR3 loop spans 14 amino acids. Regarding this clone: Antigen: not known.

Primers included in the PCR were 60 Vbeta and 13 Jbeta primers. TCRdb's copy holds only in-frame clones and misses some; the assay was immunoSEQ multiplex PCR. The sample carries about 170,000 clones, around three quarters recorded once. This clonotype was obtained from a man in his forties in good health and CMV-seropositive. The chain links TRBV9 to TRBJ1-1, with TRBD1 as a possible D gene (6 bases). Input material: PBMCs. For the CDR3, the DNA is TGTGCCAGCAGCGTGGGGGGGCCGGGCACTGAAGCTTTCTTT. Translated, it gives CASSVGGPGTEAFF. The complete variable domain, with remaining parts taken from reference TRBV9 and TRBJ1-1, reads DSGVTQTPKHLITATGQRVTLRCSPRSGDLSVYWYQQSLDQGLQFLIQYYNGEERAKGNILERFSAQQFPDLHSELNLSSLELGDSALYFCASSVGGPGTEAFFGQGTRLTVV.